This note documents a single T cell receptor (beta chain) sequence. What it recognizes is unknown. Unique molecular identifiers were built into the TCR beta cDNA libraries. Via MiXCR, TCRdb re-called the PCR reads, giving one row per CDR3 protein. This sample has roughly 870,000 distinct CDR3 sequences, with around 53% found just once. CDR3 length equals 15 residues. The germline CDR1 and CDR2 sequences are DFQATT and SNEGSKA (reference sequence). The V and J ends lost 2 bases and 5 bases, in that order; junction bases with no gene match: 10. This specimen comes from a study of post-analysis software for immune sequencing data. Whole-study results and caveats: With F measure, samples from one preparation batch clustered together strongly. Patients used five TRBV segments, including TRBV5-6, TRBV5-1 and TRBV20-1, more often than controls.

The V call is TRBV20-1, the J call TRBJ2-7; 9 bases map to TRBD1. The sequenced sample was blood. The sequence came from a girl aged 5 to 17 with multiple sclerosis. Here the CDR3 reads CSARRGSGTGNEQYF. DNA for the CDR3: TGCAGTGCTAGAAGGGGATCCGGGACAGGGAACGAGCAGTACTTC.